A single sample is the source of the 18 T cell receptor beta chains below, sequenced in a study of blood T cell repertoires in COVID-19. The assay was immunoSEQ multiplex PCR, and TCRdb's table has in-frame clones only and misses some. The table lists about 36,000 clones, 90% of them singletons, with under 5% in the top ten. The source material was peripheral blood. The receptors derive from a human donor in a cohort sampled during active COVID-19.

The chain uses TRBV7-9 and TRBJ1-4; 8 bases match TRBD1. Trimming removed 5 bases from V and 8 bases from J; junction bases left unmatched: 7. The CDR3 contains 14 residues. Germline assignment: CDR1 SEHNR and CDR2 FQNEAQ (reference sequence). The CDR3 is CASSPGQGWEKLFF. CDR3 sequence (DNA): TGTGCCAGCAGCCCCGGACAGGGCTGGGAAAAACTGTTTTTT.

V usage is TRBV5-6 and J usage is TRBJ2-7; weak D call: TRBD2 (6 bases). With 0 bases removed from V and 0 bases from J, the gap between germline ends came to 10 bases. CDR3 length: 15 residues. Germline V lookup: CDR1 SGHDT, CDR2 YYEEEE. The CDR3 sequence is CASSLGEVASYEQYF. The CDR3 DNA sequence: TGTGCCAGCAGCTTGGGGGAGGTCGCCTCCTACGAGCAGTACTTC.

The chain couples TRBV5-1 to TRBJ1-2; no reliable D call. The V and J ends lost 5 bases and 6 bases respectively, with 14 bases between them. CDR1 and CDR2 from the germline V gene are SGHRS and YFSETQ. The CDR3 is made up of 13 amino acids. The chain's CDR3 is CASSYESPHGYTF. The CDR3 bases are TGCGCCAGCAGTTATGAGAGCCCACATGGCTACACCTTC.

The V gene is TRBV19, the J gene TRBJ2-7; the D gene is possibly TRBD1 (6 bases). Trimming took 3 bases from V and 5 from J, leaving 20 bases between them. This CDR3 spans 16 amino acids. The germline V gene has CDR1 LNHDA and CDR2 SQIVND (reference sequence). CDR3 nucleotides: TGTGCCAGTAGTATTCGATCGGGTGACAGGTTCAACGAGCAGTACTTC. Its protein is CASSIRSGDRFNEQYF.

The genes are TRBV3-1 (or the pseudogene TRBV3-2) and TRBJ2-3, with D possibly TRBD2 on 5 matching bases. The CDR3 is 17 residues long. The germline V and J ends were trimmed by 0 bases and 0 bases, with 13 bases remaining between them. Germline V lookup: CDR1 LGHDT, CDR2 YNNKEL (reference sequence). The CDR3 coding sequence is TGTGCCAGCAGCCAAGATCTCCCGGGGTCTAGCACAGATACGCAGTATTTT. Amino acids: CASSQDLPGSSTDTQYF.

The chain links TRBV21-1 to TRBJ2-1; the D segment call TRBD2 is taken from the table without a DNA check. TRBV21-1 is a pseudogene. CDR3 length: 17 residues. The CDR3 is CASSKKEGETIYNEQFF. CDR3 nucleotide sequence: TGTGCCAGCAGCAAAAAAGAGGGAGAAACTATCTACAATGAGCAGTTCTTC.

The V call is TRBV12-3 or TRBV12-4, the J call TRBJ2-1; D perhaps matches TRBD1 (5 bases). V was cut by 6 bases and J by 5 bases, with 5 bases left in between. This CDR3 spans 11 amino acids. The CDR3 region is CASSRDNEQFF. CDR3 nucleotide sequence: TGTGCCAGCAGCAGGGACAATGAGCAGTTCTTC.

The chain combines TRBV7-9 with TRBJ1-4; 7 bases map to TRBD1. The V gene's germline CDR1 is SEHNR and CDR2 FQNEAQ (reference sequence). The CDR3 contains 16 residues. After removal of 4 bases from V and 6 bases from J, the junction contained 11 bases not matched to a gene. CDR3 bases: TGTGCCAGCAGCTCGGGACAGTCGATGGGACATGAAAAACTGTTTTTT. Translated: CASSSGQSMGHEKLFF.

CDR3 in DNA: TGTGCCAGCAGCCCTTCTCTAGCGGGAGAGTACAATGAGCAGTTCTTC. It specifies CASSPSLAGEYNEQFF. This chain links TRBV5-4 with TRBJ2-1, with 10 bases matching TRBD2. Germline V gene sequence: CDR1 SGHNT, CDR2 YYREEE (reference sequence). The CDR3 consists of 16 residues. With 4 bases clipped from V and 4 bases from J, the junction kept 8 bases outside the gene matches.

The CDR3: CASSWGQGISYEQYF. Here the CDR3 DNA reads TGTGCCAGCAGCTGGGGACAGGGTATCTCCTACGAGCAGTACTTC. This rearrangement joins TRBV5-5 to TRBJ2-7; 9 positions match TRBD1. V lost 3 bases to trimming and J lost 0 bases; unmatched junction nucleotides: 4. Per germline, CDR1 SGHKS and CDR2 YYEKEE (reference sequence). The CDR3 sequence is 15 residues long.

J is TRBJ2-7 and V is TRBV5-1; 7 bases are shared with TRBD2. Germline-derived CDR1 and CDR2 are SGHRS and YFSETQ. The V segment lost 0 bases and the J segment 2 bases; nucleotides outside the gene matches: 2. This CDR3 is built from 14 residues. CDR3 protein: CASSLGGGPYEQYF. CDR3 DNA: TGCGCCAGCAGCTTGGGGGGAGGGCCCTACGAGCAGTACTTC.

The rearrangement links TRBV5-4 to TRBJ2-2; a weak D match, TRBD2 (6 bases). The germline V gene has CDR1 SGHNT and CDR2 YYREEE (reference sequence). V was shortened by 4 bases and J by 2 bases, with 12 bases between the two germline ends. This CDR3 has 15 residues. DNA of the CDR3: TGTGCCAGCAGCCCGGGCGGGAAAAACACCGGGGAGCTGTTTTTT. As protein: CASSPGGKNTGELFF.

V and J are TRBV5-1 and TRBJ2-3; the match to TRBD2 covers 11 bases. Germline V CDR1 and CDR2: SGHRS, YFSETQ. This CDR3 contains 16 residues. Trimming at V came to 0 bases and at J to 3 bases, leaving 3 bases not matched to a gene. The CDR3 sequence: CASSLGLAGGTDTQYF. CDR3 in DNA: TGCGCCAGCAGCTTGGGGCTAGCGGGAGGAACAGATACGCAGTATTTT.

The V and J genes are TRBV5-8 and TRBJ2-2; the D gene is possibly TRBD2 (6 bases). The V and J ends lost 8 bases and 3 bases respectively, with 14 bases between them. The CDR3 contains 14 residues. Germline V gene data show CDR1 as SGHTS and CDR2 as YDEGEE. The chain's CDR3 is CASIRTTYTGELFF. DNA of the CDR3: TGTGCCAGTATCAGGACTACCTACACCGGGGAGCTGTTTTTT.

The chain is built from TRBV19 and TRBJ2-7, with TRBD2 matching 9 bases. Germline assignment: CDR1 LNHDA and CDR2 SQIVND (reference sequence). The V and J ends lost 6 bases and 7 bases, in that order; junction bases with no gene match: 13. The CDR3 extends over 15 amino acids. CDR3 in amino acids: CASSQTGASGKEQYF. The CDR3 DNA is TGTGCCAGTAGCCAAACGGGGGCTAGCGGGAAAGAGCAGTACTTC.

In its sample, this clone ranks as medium-sized. The CDR3 bases are TGTGCCAGCAGCCAAGGGGGGGCGGGAGAAGGGTACGAGCAGTACTTC. Translation: CASSQGGAGEGYEQYF. The rearrangement uses TRBV3-1 (or the pseudogene TRBV3-2) and TRBJ2-7; D perhaps matches TRBD2 (7 bases). This CDR3 comprises 16 residues. Germline values: CDR1 LGHDT, CDR2 YNNKEL (reference sequence). The germline V and J ends were trimmed by 1 base and 4 bases, with 17 bases remaining between them.

The chain carries TRBV23-1 and TRBJ2-5, with a tentative D call TRBD2 (7 bases). TRBV23-1 is annotated as an ORF whose role is uncertain. The CDR3 covers 16 residues. V was shortened by 0 bases and J by 5 bases, with 16 bases between the two germline ends. The CDR3: CASSQSWGGHAETQYF. The CDR3 region has the DNA TGCGCCAGCAGTCAATCATGGGGGGGCCATGCGGAGACCCAGTACTTC.

The chain joins TRBV19 to TRBJ2-3, with a possible D match to TRBD2 (6 bases). Germline lookup yields CDR1 LNHDA and CDR2 SQIVND (reference sequence). The V end was cut by 6 bases, the J end by 2 bases, with 15 bases between. The CDR3 runs 15 residues. The CDR3: CASRGRDSYTDTQYF. The DNA for the CDR3 is TGTGCCAGTAGGGGGCGGGACTCCTACACAGATACGCAGTATTTT. The complete variable domain, with remaining parts taken from reference TRBV19 and TRBJ2-3, reads DGGITQSPKYLFRKEGQNVTLSCEQNLNHDAMYWYRQDPGQGLRLIYYSQIVNDFQKGDIAEGYSVSREKKESFPLTVTSAQKNPTAFYLCASRGRDSYTDTQYFGPGTRLTVL.